Below are 10 T cell receptor beta chains sequenced from a single sample in a study of shared clonotypes between healthy human individuals. CD45RO-negative, CCR7-positively selected cells formed the naive CD8 fraction, excluding terminally differentiated effector memory CD45RA+ cells. TCRdb's table, derived via immunoSEQ multiplex PCR, lists solely in-frame clones and lacks some. This table has hundreds of thousands of clones, roughly 96% appearing once. Input material: naive CD8+ T cells sorted from blood. The receptors come from a woman aged 25 to 39 in good health.

This clone has just a few counts. The chain combines TRBV9 with TRBJ1-3; 8 bases agree with TRBD1. This CDR3 is built from 16 residues. Germline trimming cut 2 bases from V and 3 bases from J; bases unmatched to any gene: 7. CDR1 is SGDLS and CDR2 is YYNGEE in the germline V gene. The CDR3 protein is CASSVQDRGSGNTIYF. The CDR3 DNA is TGTGCCAGCAGCGTTCAAGACAGGGGTAGTGGAAACACCATATATTTT.

The chain joins TRBV6-1 to TRBJ2-2; 9 nucleotides agree with TRBD1. The V gene end was trimmed by 2 bases and the J gene end by 6 bases; junction bases not matched to a gene: 10. Germline CDR1 and CDR2: MNHNS and SASEGT. The CDR3 has 17 residues. CDR3 DNA: TGTGCCAGCAGTGAAAATAGTCGGACAGGGGAATCCGGGGAGCTGTTTTTT. It yields the protein CASSENSRTGESGELFF.

The rearrangement uses TRBV6-1 and TRBJ2-7; 9 bases align to TRBD1. Germline V gene lookup returns CDR1 MNHNS and CDR2 SASEGT. The CDR3 is made up of 13 amino acids. V lost 11 bases and J lost 2; bases outside the gene matches: 7. The CDR3 bases are TGTGCCTCAGGGACAGGGTTCACCTACGAGCAGTACTTC. Its protein product is CASGTGFTYEQYF.

V is TRBV5-1 and J is TRBJ2-3, with D uncertain. This CDR3 comprises 14 residues. From germline, CDR1 is SGHRS and CDR2 YFSETQ. V lost 2 bases and J 4 bases, leaving 11 bases between the germline ends. CDR3 in DNA: TGCGCCAGCAGCTTTTCGACCAATTCAGATACGCAGTATTTT. This codes for CASSFSTNSDTQYF.

The rearrangement uses TRBV6-4 and TRBJ2-1; D uncertain. Trimming stripped 0 bases from V and 2 bases from J, with 14 bases between. Germline V gene lookup returns CDR1 MRHNA and CDR2 SNTAGT. The CDR3 runs to 17 residues. CDR3 DNA sequence: TGTGCCAGCAGTGACTCCGGGTTTAGGGCGCCCTACAATGAGCAGTTCTTC. Protein: CASSDSGFRAPYNEQFF.

The gene calls are TRBV28 and TRBJ1-5, with 7 bases lining up with TRBD1. After removal of 5 bases from V and 0 bases from J, the junction contained 13 bases not matched to a gene. In germline, CDR1 is MDHEN, CDR2 SYDVKM. The CDR3 contains 18 residues. CDR3 DNA: TGTGCCAGCAGTCCCCCCCCTGGGACAGTGTATAGCAATCAGCCCCAGCATTTT. As protein: CASSPPPGTVYSNQPQHF.

This chain links TRBV28 with TRBJ1-3, with no clear D. Trimming cost V 5 bases and J 0 bases, with 8 bases left between them. Germline assignment: CDR1 MDHEN and CDR2 SYDVKM. The CDR3 has 14 amino acids. This chain's CDR3 is CASSERISGNTIYF. The CDR3 coding sequence is TGTGCCAGCAGTGAACGGATCTCTGGAAACACCATATATTTT.

This chain joins TRBV28 and TRBJ2-5; 7 nucleotides line up with TRBD1. Germline V lookup: CDR1 MDHEN, CDR2 SYDVKM. The CDR3 contains 16 residues. The ends lost 6 bases at V and 5 bases at J; junction bases unmatched: 15. CDR3 DNA: TGTGCCAGCAGGGGTTCACAGGGGATTAGGAGGGAGACCCAGTACTTC. It translates to CASRGSQGIRRETQYF.

J is TRBJ2-7 and V is TRBV19, with TRBD2 identical over 7 bases. Germline V gene sequence: CDR1 LNHDA, CDR2 SQIVND (reference sequence). Trimming removed 6 bases from V and 4 bases from J; junction bases left unmatched: 18. The CDR3 is made up of 17 amino acids. Here the CDR3 reads CASSPTVGGRDIYEQYF. In DNA form, the CDR3 reads TGTGCCAGTAGCCCCACGGTTGGCGGGAGAGATATATACGAGCAGTACTTC.

The chain employs TRBV5-5 and TRBJ2-7; D tentatively reads TRBD1 or TRBD2 (5 bases each). In germline, CDR1 is SGHKS, CDR2 YYEKEE (reference sequence). Trimming removed 3 bases from V and 3 bases from J, with 10 bases in between. This CDR3 has 13 residues. This chain's CDR3 is CASSYWDLYEQYF. The CDR3 DNA follows: TGTGCCAGCAGCTACTGGGACCTCTACGAGCAGTACTTC.